The present T cell receptor (beta chain) was sequenced within a study of blood T cell repertoires in COVID-19. Sequencing was performed with immunoSEQ multiplex PCR; in TCRdb, only in-frame clones are kept and a portion is missing. The table has about 220,000 clones, about 80% seen once. In assigning cohorts, the study relied on participant-reported clinical history. Trimming left V 5 bases short and J 1 base short, with 10 bases between. CDR1 LGHDT and CDR2 YNNKEL come from the germline V gene (reference sequence). The CDR3 runs 14 residues. The sequencing sample was made of PBMCs or T cells enriched from blood (not recorded which). The V gene is TRBV3-1 (or the pseudogene TRBV3-2), the J gene TRBJ2-3, with TRBD2 as a possible D gene (6 bases). The receptor comes from a woman aged 50 to 60 who had been exposed to COVID-19. The CDR3 region is CASSSGLRTDTQYF. CDR3 bases: TGTGCCAGCAGCAGCGGGTTACGCACAGATACGCAGTATTTT.